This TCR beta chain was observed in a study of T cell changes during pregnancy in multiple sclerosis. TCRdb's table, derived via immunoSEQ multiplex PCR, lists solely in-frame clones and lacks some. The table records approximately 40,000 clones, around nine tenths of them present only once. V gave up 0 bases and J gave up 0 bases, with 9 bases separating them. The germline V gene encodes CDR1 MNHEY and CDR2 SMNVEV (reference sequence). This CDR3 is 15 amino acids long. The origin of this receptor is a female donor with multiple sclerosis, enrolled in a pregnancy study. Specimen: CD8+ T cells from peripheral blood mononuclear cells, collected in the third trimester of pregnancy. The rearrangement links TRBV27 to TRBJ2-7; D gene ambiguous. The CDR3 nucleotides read TGTGCCAGCAGTTTATCGATCCAGGACTCCTACGAGCAGTACTTC. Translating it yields CASSLSIQDSYEQYF.